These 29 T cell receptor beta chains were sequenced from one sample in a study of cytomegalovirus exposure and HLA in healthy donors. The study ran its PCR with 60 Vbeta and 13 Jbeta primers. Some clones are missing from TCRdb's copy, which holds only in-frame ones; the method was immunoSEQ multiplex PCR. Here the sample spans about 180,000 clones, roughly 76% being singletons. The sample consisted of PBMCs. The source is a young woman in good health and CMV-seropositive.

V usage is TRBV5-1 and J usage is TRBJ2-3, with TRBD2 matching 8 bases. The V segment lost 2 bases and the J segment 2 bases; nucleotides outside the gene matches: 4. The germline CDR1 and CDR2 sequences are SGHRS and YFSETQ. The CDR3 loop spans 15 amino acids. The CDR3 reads CASSLIAGTTDTQYF. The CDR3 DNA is TGCGCCAGCAGCTTAATAGCGGGGACCACAGATACGCAGTATTTT.

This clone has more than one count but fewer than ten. CDR3 DNA: TGTGCCTGGACGGCGGGCTATAATTCACCCCTCCACTTT. Its protein is CAWTAGYNSPLHF. V gene TRBV30 combines with J gene TRBJ1-6, with D hard to call. The V end lost 4 bases, the J end lost 3 bases, and 7 bases lay between the germline ends. The germline V gene encodes CDR1 GTSNPN and CDR2 SVGIG (reference sequence). This CDR3 comprises 13 residues.

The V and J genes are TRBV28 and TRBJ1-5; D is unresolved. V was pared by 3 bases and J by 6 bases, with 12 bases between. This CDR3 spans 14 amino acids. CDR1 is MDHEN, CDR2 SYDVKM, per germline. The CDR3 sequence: CASSFSQTIQPQHF. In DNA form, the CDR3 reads TGTGCCAGCAGTTTCTCACAGACGATTCAGCCCCAGCATTTT.

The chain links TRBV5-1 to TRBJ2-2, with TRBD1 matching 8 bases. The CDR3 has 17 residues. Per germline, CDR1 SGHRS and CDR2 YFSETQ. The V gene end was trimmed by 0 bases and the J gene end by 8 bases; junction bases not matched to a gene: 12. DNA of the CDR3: TGCGCCAGCAGCTTGGCGTTGGGACAGGTGATCGGTGGGGAGCTGTTTTTT. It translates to CASSLALGQVIGGELFF.

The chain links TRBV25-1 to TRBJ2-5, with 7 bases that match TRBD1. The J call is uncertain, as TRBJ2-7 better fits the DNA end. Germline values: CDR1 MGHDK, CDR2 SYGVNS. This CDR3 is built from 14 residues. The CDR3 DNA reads TGTGCCAGCAGTTTCCAGACAGGGATCCACGAGCAGTACTTC. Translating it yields CASSFQTGIHEQYF.

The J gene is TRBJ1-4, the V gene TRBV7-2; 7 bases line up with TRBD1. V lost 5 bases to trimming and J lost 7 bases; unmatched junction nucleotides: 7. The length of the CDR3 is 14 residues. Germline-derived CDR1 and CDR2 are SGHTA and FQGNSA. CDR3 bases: TGTGCCAGCAGCCCTAACAGGGGAGGTGAAAAACTGTTTTTT. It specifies CASSPNRGGEKLFF.

The chain's CDR3 is CASSYDSGTYEQYF. The CDR3, as DNA: TGTGCCAGCAGTTACGATAGCGGGACCTACGAGCAGTACTTC. The chain employs TRBV6-6 and TRBJ2-7; 8 bases line up with TRBD2. CDR3 length: 14 residues. V lost 2 bases and J lost 2; bases outside the gene matches: 2. Germline CDR1 MNHNY, CDR2 SVGAGI (reference sequence).

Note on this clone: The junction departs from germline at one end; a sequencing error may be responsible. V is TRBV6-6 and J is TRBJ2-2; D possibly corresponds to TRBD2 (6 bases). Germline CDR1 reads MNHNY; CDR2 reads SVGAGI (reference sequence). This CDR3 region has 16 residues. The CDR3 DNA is TGTGCCAGCAACGTCCGCGCGGGGAGGAACGCCGGGGAGCTGTTTTTT. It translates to CASNVRAGRNAGELFF.

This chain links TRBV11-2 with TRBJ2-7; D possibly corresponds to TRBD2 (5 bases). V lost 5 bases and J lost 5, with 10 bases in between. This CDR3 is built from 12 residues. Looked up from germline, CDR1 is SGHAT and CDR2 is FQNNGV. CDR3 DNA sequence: TGTGCCAGCAGCCCGGGATTCCACGAGCAGTACTTC. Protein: CASSPGFHEQYF. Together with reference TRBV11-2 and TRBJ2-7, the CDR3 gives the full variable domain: EAGVAQSPRYKIIEKRQSVAFWCNPISGHATLYWYQQILGQGPKLLIQFQNNGVVDDSQLPKDRFSAERLKGVDSTLKIQPAKLEDSAVYLCASSPGFHEQYFGPGTRLTVT.

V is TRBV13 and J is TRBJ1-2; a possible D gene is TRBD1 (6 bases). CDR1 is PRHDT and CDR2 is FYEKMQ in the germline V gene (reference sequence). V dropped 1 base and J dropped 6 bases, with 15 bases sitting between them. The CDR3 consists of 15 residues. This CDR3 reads CASSLDGQRGDGYTF. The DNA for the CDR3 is TGTGCCAGCAGCTTAGACGGACAGCGAGGAGATGGCTACACCTTC.

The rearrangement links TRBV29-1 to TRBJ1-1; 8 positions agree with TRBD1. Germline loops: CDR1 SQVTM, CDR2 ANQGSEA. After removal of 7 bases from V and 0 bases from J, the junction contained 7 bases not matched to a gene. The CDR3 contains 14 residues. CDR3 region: CSAKTGAVNTEAFF. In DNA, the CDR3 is TGCAGCGCAAAGACAGGGGCCGTGAACACTGAAGCTTTCTTT.

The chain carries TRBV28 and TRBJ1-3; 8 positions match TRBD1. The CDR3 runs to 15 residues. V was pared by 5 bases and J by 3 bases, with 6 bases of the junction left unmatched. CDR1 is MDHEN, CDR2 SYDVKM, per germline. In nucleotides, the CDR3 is TGTGCCAGCAGTCAAGACAGGGGCCGTGGAAACACCATATATTTT. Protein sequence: CASSQDRGRGNTIYF. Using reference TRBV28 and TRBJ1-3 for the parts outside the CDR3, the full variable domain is DVKVTQSSRYLVKRTGEKVFLECVQDMDHENMFWYRQDPGLGLRLIYFSYDVKMKEKGDIPEGYSVSREKKERFSLILESASTNQTSMYLCASSQDRGRGNTIYFGEGSWLTVV.

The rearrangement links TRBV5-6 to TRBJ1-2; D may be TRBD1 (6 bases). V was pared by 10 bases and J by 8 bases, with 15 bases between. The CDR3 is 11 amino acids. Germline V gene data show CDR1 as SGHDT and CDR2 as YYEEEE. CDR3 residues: CASRGAGGYTF. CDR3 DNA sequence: TGTGCCTCCCGGGGGGCCGGAGGCTACACCTTC.

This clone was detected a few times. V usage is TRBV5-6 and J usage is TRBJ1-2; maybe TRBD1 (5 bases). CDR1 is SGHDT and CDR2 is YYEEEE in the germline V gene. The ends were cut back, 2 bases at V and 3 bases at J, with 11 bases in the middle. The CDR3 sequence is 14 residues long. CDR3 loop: CASSFGGFDYGYTF. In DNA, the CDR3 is TGTGCCAGCAGCTTCGGGGGATTTGACTATGGCTACACCTTC.

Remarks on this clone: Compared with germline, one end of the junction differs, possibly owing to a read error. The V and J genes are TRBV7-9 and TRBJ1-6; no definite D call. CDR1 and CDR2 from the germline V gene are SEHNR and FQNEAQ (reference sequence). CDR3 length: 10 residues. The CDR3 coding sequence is TGTTCCAGCAGCTCTGCACCCCTCCACTTT. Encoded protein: CSSSSAPLHF.

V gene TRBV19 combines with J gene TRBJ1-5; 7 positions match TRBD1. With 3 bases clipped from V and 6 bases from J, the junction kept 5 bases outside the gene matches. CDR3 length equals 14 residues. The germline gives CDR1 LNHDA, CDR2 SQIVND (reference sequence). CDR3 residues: CASSILGGGQPQHF. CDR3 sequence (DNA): TGTGCCAGTAGTATCTTAGGGGGCGGTCAGCCCCAGCATTTT.

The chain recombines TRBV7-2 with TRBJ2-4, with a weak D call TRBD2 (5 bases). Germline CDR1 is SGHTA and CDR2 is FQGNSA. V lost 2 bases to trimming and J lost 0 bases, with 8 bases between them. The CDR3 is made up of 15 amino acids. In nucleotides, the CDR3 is TGTGCCAGCAGCTTAACGGGGAGAGCCAAAAACATTCAGTACTTC. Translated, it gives CASSLTGRAKNIQYF.

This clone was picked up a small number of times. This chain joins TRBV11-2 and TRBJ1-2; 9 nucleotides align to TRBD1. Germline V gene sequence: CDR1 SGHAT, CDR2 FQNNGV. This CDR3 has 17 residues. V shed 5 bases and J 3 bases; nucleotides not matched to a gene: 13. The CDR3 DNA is TGTGCCAGCAGCGGCGCGCCGGGTCGGGACAGGGACTATGGCTACACCTTC. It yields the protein CASSGAPGRDRDYGYTF.

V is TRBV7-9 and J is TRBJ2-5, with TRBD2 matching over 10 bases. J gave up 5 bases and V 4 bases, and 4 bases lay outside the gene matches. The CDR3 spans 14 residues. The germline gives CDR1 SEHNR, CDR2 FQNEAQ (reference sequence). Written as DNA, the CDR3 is TGTGCCAGCAGCTCTAGCGGGGGTTCGGAGACCCAGTACTTC. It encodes CASSSSGGSETQYF.

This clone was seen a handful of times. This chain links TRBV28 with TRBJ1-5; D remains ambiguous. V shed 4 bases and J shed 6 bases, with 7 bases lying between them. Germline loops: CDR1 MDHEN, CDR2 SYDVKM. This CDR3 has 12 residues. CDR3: CASSYSVQPQHF. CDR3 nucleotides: TGTGCCAGCAGTTACTCGGTTCAGCCCCAGCATTTT.

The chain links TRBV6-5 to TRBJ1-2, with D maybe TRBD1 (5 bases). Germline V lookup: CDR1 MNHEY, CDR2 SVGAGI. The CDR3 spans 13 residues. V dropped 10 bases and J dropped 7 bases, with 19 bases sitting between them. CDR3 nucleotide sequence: TGTGCCACCTCCGGGGCGAAGGAGGGTGGCTACACCTTC. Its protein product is CATSGAKEGGYTF.

The CDR3 loop reads CASRGTGAYEQYF. CDR3 sequence (DNA): TGTGCCAGCAGAGGGACAGGAGCCTACGAGCAGTACTTC. V gene TRBV6-5 combines with J gene TRBJ2-7, with 8 nucleotides matching TRBD1. This CDR3 spans 13 amino acids. The germline gives CDR1 MNHEY, CDR2 SVGAGI. V trimming: 6 bases; J trimming: 2 bases; junction bases outside the gene matches: 3.

The CDR3 DNA reads as TGTGCCAGCAGCTTAACTAGCGGGGGCTACGAGCAGTACTTC. This sequence encodes CASSLTSGGYEQYF. The genes are TRBV7-8 and TRBJ2-7, with TRBD2 matching over 11 bases. V lost 2 bases to trimming and J lost 3 bases; unmatched junction nucleotides: 0. The CDR3 runs 14 residues. Germline V gene sequence: CDR1 SGHVS, CDR2 FQNEAQ.

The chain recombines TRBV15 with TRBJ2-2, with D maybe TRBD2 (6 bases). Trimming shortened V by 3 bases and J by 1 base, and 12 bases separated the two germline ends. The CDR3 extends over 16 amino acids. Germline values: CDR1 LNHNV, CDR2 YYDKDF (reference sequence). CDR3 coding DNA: TGTGCCACCAGCAGTCCGGGACTGAGGAACACCGGGGAGCTGTTTTTT. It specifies CATSSPGLRNTGELFF.

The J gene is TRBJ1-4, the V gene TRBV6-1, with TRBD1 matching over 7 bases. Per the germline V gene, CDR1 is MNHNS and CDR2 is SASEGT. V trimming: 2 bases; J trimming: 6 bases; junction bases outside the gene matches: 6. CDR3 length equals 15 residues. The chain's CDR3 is CASSELGGFDEKLFF. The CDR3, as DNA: TGTGCCAGCAGTGAATTAGGGGGCTTTGATGAAAAACTGTTTTTT.

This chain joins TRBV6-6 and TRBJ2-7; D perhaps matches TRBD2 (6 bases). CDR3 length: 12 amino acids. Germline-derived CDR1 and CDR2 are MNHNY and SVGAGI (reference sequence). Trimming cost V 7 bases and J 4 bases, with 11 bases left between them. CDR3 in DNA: TGTGCCAGCACTGTGGGGGGATACGAGCAGTACTTC. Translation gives CASTVGGYEQYF.

The CDR3: CASSFSQGAYEQYF. As DNA, the CDR3 is TGTGCCAGCAGCTTTTCCCAGGGGGCCTACGAGCAGTACTTC. This chain uses TRBV7-6 with TRBJ2-5; 7 bases are shared with TRBD1. The DNA end is a closer match to TRBJ2-7, so the J assignment may be wrong. CDR3 length: 14 residues. Germline lookup yields CDR1 SGHVS and CDR2 FNYEAQ.

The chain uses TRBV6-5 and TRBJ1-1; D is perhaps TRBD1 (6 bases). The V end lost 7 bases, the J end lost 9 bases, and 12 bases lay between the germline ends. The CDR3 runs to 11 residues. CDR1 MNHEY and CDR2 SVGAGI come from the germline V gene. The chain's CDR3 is CASTQGTQAFF. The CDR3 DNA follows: TGTGCCAGCACCCAGGGGACGCAAGCTTTCTTT.

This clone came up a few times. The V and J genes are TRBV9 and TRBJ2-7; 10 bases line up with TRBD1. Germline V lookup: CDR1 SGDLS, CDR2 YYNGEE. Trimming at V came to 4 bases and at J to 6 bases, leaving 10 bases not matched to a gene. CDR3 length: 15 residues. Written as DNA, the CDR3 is TGTGCCAGCAGCAGGACATCCGGGACAGGGGCCGAGCAGTACTTC. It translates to CASSRTSGTGAEQYF.